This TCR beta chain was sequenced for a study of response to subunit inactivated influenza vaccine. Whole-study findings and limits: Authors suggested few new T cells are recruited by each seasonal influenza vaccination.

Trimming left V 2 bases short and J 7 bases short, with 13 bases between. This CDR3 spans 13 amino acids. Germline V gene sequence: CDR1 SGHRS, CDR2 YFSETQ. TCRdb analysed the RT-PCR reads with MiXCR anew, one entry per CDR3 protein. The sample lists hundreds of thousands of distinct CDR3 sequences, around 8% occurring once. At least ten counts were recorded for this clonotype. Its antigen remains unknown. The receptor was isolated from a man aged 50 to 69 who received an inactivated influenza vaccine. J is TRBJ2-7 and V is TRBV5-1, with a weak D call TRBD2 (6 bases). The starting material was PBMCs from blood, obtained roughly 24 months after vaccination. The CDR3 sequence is CASSFSGSSEQYF. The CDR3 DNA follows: TGCGCCAGCAGCTTTTCCGGGAGTAGTGAGCAGTACTTC.